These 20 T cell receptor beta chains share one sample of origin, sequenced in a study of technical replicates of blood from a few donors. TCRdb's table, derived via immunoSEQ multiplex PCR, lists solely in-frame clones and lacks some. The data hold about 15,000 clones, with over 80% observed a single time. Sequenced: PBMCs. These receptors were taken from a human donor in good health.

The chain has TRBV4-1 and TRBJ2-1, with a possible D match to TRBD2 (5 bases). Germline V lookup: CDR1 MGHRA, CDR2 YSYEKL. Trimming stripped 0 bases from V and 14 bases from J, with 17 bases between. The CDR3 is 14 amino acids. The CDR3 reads CASSQDGWTSEEFF. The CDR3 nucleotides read TGCGCCAGCAGCCAAGACGGCTGGACTTCAGAGGAGTTCTTC.

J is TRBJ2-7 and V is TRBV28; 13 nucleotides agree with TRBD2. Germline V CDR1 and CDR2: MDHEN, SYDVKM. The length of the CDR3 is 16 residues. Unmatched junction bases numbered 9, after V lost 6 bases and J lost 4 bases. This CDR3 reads CASSHKGTSGIYEQYF. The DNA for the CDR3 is TGTGCCAGCAGCCACAAGGGGACTAGCGGGATATACGAGCAGTACTTC.

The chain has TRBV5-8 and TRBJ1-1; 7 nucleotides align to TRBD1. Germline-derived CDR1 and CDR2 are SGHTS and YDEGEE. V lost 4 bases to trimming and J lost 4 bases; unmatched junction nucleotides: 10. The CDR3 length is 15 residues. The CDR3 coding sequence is TGTGCCAGCAGCCGGATCGACAGGGTCGGCACTGAAGCTTTCTTT. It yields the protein CASSRIDRVGTEAFF. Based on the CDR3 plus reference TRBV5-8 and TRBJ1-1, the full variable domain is EAGVTQSPTHLIKTRGQQATLRCSPISGHTSVYWYQQALGLGLQFLLWYDEGEERNRGNFPPRFSGRQFPNYSSELNVNALELEDSALYLCASSRIDRVGTEAFFGQGTRLTVV.

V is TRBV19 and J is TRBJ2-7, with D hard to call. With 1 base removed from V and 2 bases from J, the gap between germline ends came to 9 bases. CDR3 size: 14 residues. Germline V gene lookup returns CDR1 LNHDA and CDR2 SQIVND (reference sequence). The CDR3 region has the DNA TGTGCCAGTAGTATAGGGTCCCTAACCTACGAGCAGTACTTC. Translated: CASSIGSLTYEQYF. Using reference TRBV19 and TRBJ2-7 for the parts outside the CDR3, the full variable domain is DGGITQSPKYLFRKEGQNVTLSCEQNLNHDAMYWYRQDPGQGLRLIYYSQIVNDFQKGDIAEGYSVSREKKESFPLTVTSAQKNPTAFYLCASSIGSLTYEQYFGPGTRLTVT.

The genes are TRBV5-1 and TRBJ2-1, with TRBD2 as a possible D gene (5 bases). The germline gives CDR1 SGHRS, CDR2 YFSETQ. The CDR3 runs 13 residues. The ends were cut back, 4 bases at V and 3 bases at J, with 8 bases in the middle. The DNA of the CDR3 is TGCGCCAGCAGCCCCCGGGACTACAATGAGCAGTTCTTC. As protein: CASSPRDYNEQFF.

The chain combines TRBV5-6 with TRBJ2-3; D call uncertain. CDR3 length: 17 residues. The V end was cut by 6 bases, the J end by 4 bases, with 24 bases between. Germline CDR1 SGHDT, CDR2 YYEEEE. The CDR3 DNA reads TGTGCCAGCAACTCCCGGGTTAATAGCCAGTTCGCAGATACGCAGTATTTT. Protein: CASNSRVNSQFADTQYF. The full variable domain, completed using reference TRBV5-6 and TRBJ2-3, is DAGVTQSPTHLIKTRGQQVTLRCSPKSGHDTVSWYQQALGQGPQFIFQYYEEEERQRGNFPDRFSGHQFPNYSSELNVNALLLGDSALYLCASNSRVNSQFADTQYFGPGTRLTVL.

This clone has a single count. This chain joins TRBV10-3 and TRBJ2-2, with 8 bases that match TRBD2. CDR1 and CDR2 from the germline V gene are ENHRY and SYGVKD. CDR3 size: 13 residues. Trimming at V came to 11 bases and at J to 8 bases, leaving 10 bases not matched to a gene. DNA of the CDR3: TGTGCCTCCGGACGGGAGGGCACGGGGGAGCTGTTTTTT. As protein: CASGREGTGELFF.

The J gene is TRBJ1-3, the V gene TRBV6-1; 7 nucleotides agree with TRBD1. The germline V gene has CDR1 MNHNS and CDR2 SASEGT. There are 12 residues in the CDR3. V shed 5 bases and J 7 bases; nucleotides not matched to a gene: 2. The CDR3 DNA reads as TGTGCCAGCAGTCTACAGGGGAACACCATATATTTT. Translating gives CASSLQGNTIYF.

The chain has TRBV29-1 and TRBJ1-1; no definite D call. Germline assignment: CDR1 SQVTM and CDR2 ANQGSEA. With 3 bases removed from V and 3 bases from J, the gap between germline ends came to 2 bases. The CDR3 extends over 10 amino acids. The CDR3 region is CSVDYTEAFF. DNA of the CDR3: TGCAGCGTTGACTACACTGAAGCTTTCTTT.

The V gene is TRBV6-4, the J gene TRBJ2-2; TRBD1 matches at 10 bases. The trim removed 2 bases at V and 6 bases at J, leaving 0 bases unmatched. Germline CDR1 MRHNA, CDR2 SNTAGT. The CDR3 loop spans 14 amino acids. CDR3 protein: CASSDGQGAGELFF. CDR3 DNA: TGTGCCAGCAGTGACGGACAGGGGGCCGGGGAGCTGTTTTTT.

As DNA, the CDR3 is TGTGCCAGTAGCCCGAGGGGGGGCGACACTACTGGAAACACCATATATTTT. Translating gives CASSPRGGDTTGNTIYF. The rearrangement joins TRBV19 to TRBJ1-3; maybe TRBD1 (6 bases). The V end lost 6 bases, the J end lost 2 bases, and 20 bases lay between the germline ends. The V gene's germline CDR1 is LNHDA and CDR2 SQIVND (reference sequence). The CDR3 has 17 amino acids.

The DNA of the CDR3 is TGTGCCAGCAGCTCCAACCCGGACAGTAGCGAGACCCAGTACTTC. Its protein is CASSSNPDSSETQYF. The chain links TRBV7-9 to TRBJ2-5; TRBD1 might be the D (6 bases). This CDR3 contains 15 residues. Trimming took off 4 bases at V and 5 bases at J, with 17 bases between the two ends. Germline CDR1 and CDR2: SEHNR and FQNEAQ (reference sequence).

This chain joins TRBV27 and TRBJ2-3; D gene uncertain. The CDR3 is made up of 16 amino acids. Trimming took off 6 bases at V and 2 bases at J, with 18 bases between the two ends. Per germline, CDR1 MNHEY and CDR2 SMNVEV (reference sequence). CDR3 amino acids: CASSPIHTVSTDTQYF. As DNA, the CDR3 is TGTGCCAGCAGCCCCATCCACACAGTATCCACAGATACGCAGTATTTT.

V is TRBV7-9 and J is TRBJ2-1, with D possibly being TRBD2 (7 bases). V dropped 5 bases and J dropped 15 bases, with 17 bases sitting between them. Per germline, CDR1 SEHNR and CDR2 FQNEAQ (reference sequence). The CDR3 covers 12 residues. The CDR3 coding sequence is TGTGCCAGCAGCGCGGGGGCGGCCCAACCGTTCTTC. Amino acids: CASSAGAAQPFF.

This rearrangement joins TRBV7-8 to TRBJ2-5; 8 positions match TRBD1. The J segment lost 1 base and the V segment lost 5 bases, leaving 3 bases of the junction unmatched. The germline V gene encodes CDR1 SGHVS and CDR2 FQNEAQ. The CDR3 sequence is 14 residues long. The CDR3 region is CASSQGAVQETQYF. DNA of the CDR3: TGTGCCAGCAGCCAGGGGGCGGTCCAAGAGACCCAGTACTTC.

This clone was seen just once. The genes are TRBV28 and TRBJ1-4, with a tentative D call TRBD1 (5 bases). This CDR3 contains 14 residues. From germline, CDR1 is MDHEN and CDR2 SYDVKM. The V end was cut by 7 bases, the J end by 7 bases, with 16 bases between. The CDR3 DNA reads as TGTGCCAGCAAGATCAGGGAGGCTAGTGAAAAACTGTTTTTT. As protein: CASKIREASEKLFF.

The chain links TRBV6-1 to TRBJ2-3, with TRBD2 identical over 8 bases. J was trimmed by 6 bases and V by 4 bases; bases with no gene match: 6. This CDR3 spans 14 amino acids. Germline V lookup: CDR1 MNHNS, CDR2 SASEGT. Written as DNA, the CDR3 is TGTGCCAGCAGTGTGGCTAGCGGGCCCGATACGCAGTATTTT. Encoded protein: CASSVASGPDTQYF.

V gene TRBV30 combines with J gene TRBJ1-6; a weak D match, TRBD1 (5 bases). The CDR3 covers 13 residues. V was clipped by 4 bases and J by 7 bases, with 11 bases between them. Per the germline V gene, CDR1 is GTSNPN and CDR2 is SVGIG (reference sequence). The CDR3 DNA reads TGTGCCTGGAATGGGGGGTTCAATTCACCCCTCCACTTT. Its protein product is CAWNGGFNSPLHF.

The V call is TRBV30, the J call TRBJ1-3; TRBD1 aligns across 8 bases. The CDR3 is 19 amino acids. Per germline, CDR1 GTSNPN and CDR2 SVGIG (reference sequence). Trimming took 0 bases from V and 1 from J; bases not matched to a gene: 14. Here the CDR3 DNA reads TGTGCCTGGAGTGTGGGGCAGGGGGCCTGGCAAGGATCTGGAAACACCATATATTTT. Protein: CAWSVGQGAWQGSGNTIYF.

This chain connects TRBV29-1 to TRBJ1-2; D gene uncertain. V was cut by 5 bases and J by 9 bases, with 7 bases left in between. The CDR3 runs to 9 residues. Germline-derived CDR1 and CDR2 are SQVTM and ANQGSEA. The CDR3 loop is CSVPPSYTF. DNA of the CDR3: TGCAGCGTTCCCCCCAGCTACACCTTC.